This TCR beta chain derives from a study of early T cells in non-severe SARS-CoV-2 infection. This clonotype was seen ten or more times. Trimming took 5 bases from V and 3 from J; bases not matched to a gene: 0. Germline V lookup: CDR1 MNHEY, CDR2 SMNVEV (reference sequence). The CDR3 runs 13 residues. TCRdb used MiXCR to reprocess the 5' RACE reads, holding one entry per CDR3 protein. In the table there are over 85,000 distinct CDR3 sequences, about 15% of which are singletons. Sequenced sample: whole blood. The chain carries TRBV27 and TRBJ1-1, with 10 bases matching TRBD1. This TCR came from an adult who was a healthcare worker with PCR-confirmed SARS-CoV-2 infection or an uninfected control (not recorded which). The DNA of the CDR3 is TGTGCCAGCAGTGGACAGGGGGACACTGAAGCTTTCTTT. Its protein product is CASSGQGDTEAFF.